Sequencing of this T cell receptor beta chain was carried out in a study of CD8 T cells in ankylosing spondylitis. General study findings and limits: Seemingly distinctive of ankylosing spondylitis blood was a TCR beta motif formed by eight highly homologous variants.

Via MiXCR, TCRdb re-called the 5' RACE reads, giving one row per CDR3 protein. The sample yields about 140,000 distinct CDR3 sequences, more than 5.5% seen once. This clonotype has ten or more counts. What it recognizes is unknown. Between the trimmed V and J ends, which lost 6 bases and 11 bases, there was a span of 22 bases. Germline values: CDR1 DFQATT, CDR2 SNEGSKA (reference sequence). This CDR3 is built from 13 residues. The rearrangement joins TRBV20-1 to TRBJ1-1; D gene uncertain. Input material: blood, either unsorted or a sorted T cell fraction (not recorded which). The source of this sequence is a female donor with ankylosing spondylitis or in good health (not recorded which). The CDR3 is CSAPTDYETEAFF. The CDR3, as DNA: TGCAGTGCCCCAACCGACTACGAAACAGAGGCTTTCTTT.